A selection of T cell receptor beta chains follows, all from one sample in a study of cytomegalovirus exposure and HLA in healthy donors. Sequencing was performed with immunoSEQ multiplex PCR; in TCRdb, only in-frame clones are kept and a portion is missing. This repertoire shows about 140,000 clones, about 80% found once; its top ten account for around 4.1%. The material sequenced was PBMCs. These receptors were collected from a man aged 35-49 years in good health and CMV-seropositive. CDR3s include the opening cysteine and the closing phenylalanine or tryptophan. The order of the fields is V gene, clone size, D gene, J gene, CDR3 DNA, CDR3 protein. The D gene is left open where the match is weak. Only some rows state a clone size, as once, few, many or a class for expanded clones.

TRBV29-1	NA	TRBD1	TRBJ2-2	TGCAGCGTTGAATCCCCGGACAGGGGGAAGACCGGGGAGCTGTTTTTT	CSVESPDRGKTGELFF
TRBV5-1	NA	NA	TRBJ2-7	TGCGCCAGCAGAACAGAAGCCTACGAGCAGTACTTC	CASRTEAYEQYF
TRBV18	NA	NA	TRBJ2-3	TGTGCCAGCTCAGACTTGAGCGGAATAACAGATACGCAGTATTTT	CASSDLSGITDTQYF
TRBV27	once	NA	TRBJ1-2	TGTGCCAGCGTAAGCCTCCCCCGCAGGGACTTCTATGGCTACACCTTC	CASVSLPRRDFYGYTF
TRBV9	NA	TRBD2	TRBJ2-3	TGTGCCAGCAGCGCACGCCCGGGGGGGAGCACAGATACGCAGTATTTT	CASSARPGGSTDTQYF
TRBV6-1	many	TRBD2	TRBJ2-7	TGTGCCAGCAGTGCCGTCCCGGGACTAGCGGGGGGGGAGCAGTACTTC	CASSAVPGLAGGEQYF
TRBV25-1	once	NA	TRBJ2-2	TGTGCCAGCGGGGGGGCGGAATTCGGGTCCGGGGAGCTGTTTTTT	CASGGAEFGSGELFF
TRBV21-1	NA	NA	TRBJ1-2	TGTGCCAGCACCAGAGGCTCAGGGGGCTATGGCTACACCTTC	CASTRGSGGYGYTF
TRBV12-5	NA	TRBD1	TRBJ2-5	TGTGCTAGTGGTCCTAACCAGGGGGCCCGGGAGACCCAGTACTTC	CASGPNQGARETQYF
TRBV7-6	NA	NA	TRBJ2-1	TGTGCCAGCAGCTTAGGGTCAGGCGAACACAATGAGCAGTTCTTC	CASSLGSGEHNEQFF
TRBV7-3	NA	TRBD1	TRBJ2-1	TGTGCCAGCAGCCCACGGGGACAGGGGATTGATGAGCAGTTCTTC	CASSPRGQGIDEQFF
TRBV18	NA	NA	TRBJ1-5	TGTGCCAGCTCACCGACAGCTAACAATCAGCCCCAGCATTTT	CASSPTANNQPQHF
TRBV29-1	once	NA	TRBJ1-5	TGCAGCGCCGGAGGGGGGGATCGGAATCAGCCCCAGCATTTT	CSAGGGDRNQPQHF
TRBV7-6	NA	NA	TRBJ2-2	TGTGCCAGCAGCTTAGACGGGGTCTCCGGGGAGCTGTTTTTT	CASSLDGVSGELFF
TRBV29-1	NA	TRBD1	TRBJ1-2	TGCAGCGTAGAGACAGGGCAATATGGCTACACCTTC	CSVETGQYGYTF
TRBV28	NA	TRBD1	TRBJ1-5	TGTGCCAGCAGTTCGGACAGGGTCCAGTGGCCCCAGCATTTT	CASSSDRVQWPQHF
TRBV5-1	NA	NA	TRBJ1-1	TGCGCCAGCAGCTCCGGCTCCCCAGGAAACACTGAAGCTTTCTTT	CASSSGSPGNTEAFF
TRBV5-1	NA	NA	TRBJ2-3	TGCGCCAGCACACAGGCGGGGAACACAGATACGCAGTATTTT	CASTQAGNTDTQYF
TRBV7-8	NA	TRBD1	TRBJ2-7	TGTGCCAGCAGCTCAGACAGGGGTCCCTACGAGCAGTACTTC	CASSSDRGPYEQYF
TRBV7-8	NA	TRBD1	TRBJ2-1	TGTGCCAGCAGCTACGGTGGAGGGACAGGGATCTACAATGAGCAGTTCTTC	CASSYGGGTGIYNEQFF
TRBV6-1	NA	NA	TRBJ1-3	TGTGCCAGCAGTGAAGGACGACACCTAAGACAATCCGGAAACACCATATATTTT	CASSEGRHLRQSGNTIYF
TRBV6-1	NA	NA	TRBJ1-3	TGTGCCAGCAGCCCGGTCTCCTCTGGAAACACCATATATTTT	CASSPVSSGNTIYF
TRBV4-1	medium-sized	NA	TRBJ1-1	TGCGCCAGCAGCCCCGAGGCGGGGACGAACACTGAAGCTTTCTTT	CASSPEAGTNTEAFF
TRBV27	NA	NA	TRBJ2-3	TGTGCCAGCAGACACAGGGCGGGAGATACGCAGTATTTT	CASRHRAGDTQYF
TRBV4-1	NA	TRBD2	TRBJ2-5	TGCACCAGCAGCCACAAGTTTGGGGCGGGAGGGCCCCCCCAAGAGACCCAGTACTTC	CTSSHKFGAGGPPQETQYF
TRBV6-6	NA	TRBD1	TRBJ1-1	TGTGCCAGCAGTTACAGGGGGCGGACTGAAGCTTTCTTT	CASSYRGRTEAFF